The 29 T cell receptor beta chains below all came from one sample that was sequenced in a study of T cell changes during pregnancy in multiple sclerosis (dated by TCRdb to the late 2010s). The method behind the library was the immunoSEQ multiplex PCR assay. Not all clones reach the TCRdb copy of this immuneACCESS table, which keeps in-frame sequences only. Checked studies attribute under half of the gap to unresolved V genes and leave the rest unexplained. The sample table holds fewer than 45,000 clones, of which roughly 92% were seen once. In total, the top ten clones hold about 0.73% of the sample. The specimen was CD4+ T cells from peripheral blood mononuclear cells, collected in the first trimester of pregnancy. Receptors were obtained from a female donor with multiple sclerosis, enrolled in a pregnancy study.

The V and J genes are TRBV30 and TRBJ2-7; D is ambiguous. V dropped 2 bases and J dropped 5 bases, with 7 bases sitting between them. This CDR3 has 11 residues. In germline, CDR1 is GTSNPN, CDR2 SVGIG (reference sequence). DNA of the CDR3: TGTGCCTGGAGTCTTGGCCACGAGCAGTACTTC. This gives the protein CAWSLGHEQYF.

This chain uses TRBV15 with TRBJ2-1, with 8 nucleotides matching TRBD2. CDR1 is LNHNV and CDR2 is YYDKDF in the germline V gene (reference sequence). The J segment lost 3 bases and the V segment lost 3 bases, leaving 7 bases of the junction unmatched. CDR3 length: 16 residues. CDR3 DNA sequence: TGTGCCACCAGCAGTTTAGACAGCGGGAGCTACAATGAGCAGTTCTTC. Amino acid sequence: CATSSLDSGSYNEQFF.

The gene calls are TRBV19 and TRBJ2-7; D ambiguous. The CDR3 contains 16 residues. Germline-derived CDR1 and CDR2 are LNHDA and SQIVND (reference sequence). V was pared by 3 bases and J by 3 bases, with 18 bases between. The CDR3 loop reads CASSILSGDGYYEQYF. In nucleotides, the CDR3 is TGTGCCAGTAGTATCCTCTCTGGTGACGGGTACTACGAGCAGTACTTC.

This clone ranks as medium-sized (0.01 to 0.1%). The rearrangement joins TRBV6-1 to TRBJ1-1, with 9 bases that match TRBD1. With 7 bases clipped from V and 9 bases from J, the junction kept 6 bases outside the gene matches. The CDR3 spans 12 residues. Germline CDR1 reads MNHNS; CDR2 reads SASEGT. The chain's CDR3 is CASTRDRDQAFF. The CDR3 bases are TGTGCCAGCACCCGGGACAGGGATCAAGCTTTCTTT.

This sequence joins TRBV5-1 and TRBJ1-1; 7 bases align to TRBD1. The V segment lost 4 bases and the J segment 7 bases; nucleotides outside the gene matches: 7. The CDR3 is 13 amino acids. Per the germline V gene, CDR1 is SGHRS and CDR2 is YFSETQ. CDR3 DNA: TGCGCCAGCAGCCCAACAGGGGTTCGTGAAGCTTTCTTT. Translated, it gives CASSPTGVREAFF.

This clone was seen more than once but under ten times. This chain joins TRBV7-6 and TRBJ1-5; 9 bases are shared with TRBD1. The V and J ends lost 5 bases and 0 bases, in that order; junction bases with no gene match: 11. The CDR3 extends over 18 amino acids. Germline V gene data show CDR1 as SGHVS and CDR2 as FNYEAQ. CDR3 sequence (DNA): TGTGCCAGCAGCGCCGGGACAGGGACCTTTTTTAGCAATCAGCCCCAGCATTTT. This gives the protein CASSAGTGTFFSNQPQHF.

The chain employs TRBV28 and TRBJ1-5; no firm D call. This CDR3 comprises 14 residues. In germline, CDR1 is MDHEN, CDR2 SYDVKM. Trimming pared 2 bases from V and 1 base from J, leaving 6 bases between. The CDR3 sequence is CASSLVLSNQPQHF. CDR3 nucleotide sequence: TGTGCCAGCAGTTTAGTCCTAAGCAATCAGCCCCAGCATTTT.

The chain recombines TRBV30 with TRBJ2-6; 11 bases match TRBD1. Germline V gene lookup returns CDR1 GTSNPN and CDR2 SVGIG (reference sequence). Unmatched junction bases numbered 7, after V lost 4 bases and J lost 2 bases. The CDR3 spans 17 residues. The CDR3 sequence: CAWTEGTGGTGANVLTF. CDR3 DNA sequence: TGTGCCTGGACCGAAGGGACAGGGGGGACTGGGGCCAACGTCCTGACTTTC.

V usage is TRBV29-1 and J usage is TRBJ2-7; D gene unclear. V was cut by 4 bases and J by 1 base, with 8 bases left in between. The CDR3 contains 12 residues. Germline loops: CDR1 SQVTM, CDR2 ANQGSEA. In nucleotides, the CDR3 is TGCAGCGTTGTAGATACTTCCTACGAGCAGTACTTC. It is translated as CSVVDTSYEQYF.

V and J are TRBV2 and TRBJ2-5, with TRBD2 matching over 15 bases. The CDR3 runs 16 residues. The junction had 6 bases not matched to a gene; V was cut back by 8 bases and J by 2 bases. The V gene's germline CDR1 is SNHLY and CDR2 FYNNEI. The CDR3 loop reads CASLRGLAGGQETQYF. CDR3 bases: TGTGCCAGCTTACGCGGACTAGCGGGAGGGCAAGAGACCCAGTACTTC.

This clone is a singleton in its sample. DNA for the CDR3: TGTGCCAGCAGCGTAGCCCCAGCGGGAGTAGCGGATACGCAGTATTTT. Its protein is CASSVAPAGVADTQYF. The rearrangement uses TRBV9 and TRBJ2-3, with 8 bases matching TRBD2. With 0 bases clipped from V and 6 bases from J, the junction kept 9 bases outside the gene matches. The CDR3 extends over 16 amino acids. Germline V gene data show CDR1 as SGDLS and CDR2 as YYNGEE.

J is TRBJ2-7 and V is TRBV2, with 8 bases that match TRBD1. CDR1 is SNHLY and CDR2 is FYNNEI in the germline V gene. The CDR3 has 14 residues. Germline trimming cut 6 bases from V and 4 bases from J; bases unmatched to any gene: 8. The CDR3 coding sequence is TGTGCCAGCAGACGGAGGACAGGGAGTTACGAGCAGTACTTC. This gives the protein CASRRRTGSYEQYF.

J is TRBJ2-7 and V is TRBV18; no firm D call. Trimming pared 3 bases from V and 5 bases from J, leaving 14 bases between. The CDR3 totals 14 residues. Per the germline V gene, CDR1 is KGHSH and CDR2 is LQKENI. The CDR3 sequence is CASSPSPILHEQYF. CDR3 sequence (DNA): TGTGCCAGCTCACCTTCTCCAATTCTACACGAGCAGTACTTC.

The chain couples TRBV9 to TRBJ2-3; unclear D gene. This CDR3 is 13 amino acids long. Germline CDR1 reads SGDLS; CDR2 reads YYNGEE. The ends were cut back, 3 bases at V and 2 bases at J, with 7 bases in the middle. DNA of the CDR3: TGTGCCAGCAGCGACCCCTACACAGATACGCAGTATTTT. It is translated as CASSDPYTDTQYF.

The chain uses TRBV29-1 and TRBJ2-5; 8 nucleotides match TRBD2. Trimming took 6 bases from V and 2 from J; bases not matched to a gene: 8. The CDR3 runs 14 residues. Germline CDR1 is SQVTM and CDR2 is ANQGSEA. CDR3 DNA: TGCAGCGTGTCGACTAGCGCCTATCAAGAGACCCAGTACTTC. Protein: CSVSTSAYQETQYF.

The chain links TRBV15 to TRBJ2-5; TRBD1 is a possible D gene (5 bases). The CDR3 covers 13 residues. Germline CDR1 LNHNV, CDR2 YYDKDF (reference sequence). V shed 3 bases and J shed 2 bases, with 7 bases lying between them. CDR3 coding DNA: TGTGCCACCAGCAGGACAGATCAAGAGACCCAGTACTTC. Translated: CATSRTDQETQYF.

About this clone itself: One end of the junction is discordant with germline, which a read error may explain. This chain connects TRBV19 to TRBJ2-5; TRBD1 might be the D (5 bases). The CDR3 is 14 amino acids. The V gene's germline CDR1 is LNHDA and CDR2 SQIVND (reference sequence). In nucleotides, the CDR3 is TGTGCCAGTAGTCCGACAGTAACCCAAGATACCCAGTACTTC. This encodes CASSPTVTQDTQYF.

Here the CDR3 DNA reads TGTGCCAGCAGTTTATTGGGACAGAACACCGGGGAGCTGTTTTTT. Its translation: CASSLLGQNTGELFF. V and J are TRBV28 and TRBJ2-2; D is possibly TRBD1 (6 bases). Trimming pared 1 base from V and 1 base from J, leaving 7 bases between. The CDR3 has 15 residues. The germline V gene encodes CDR1 MDHEN and CDR2 SYDVKM. Based on the CDR3 plus reference TRBV28 and TRBJ2-2, the full variable domain is DVKVTQSSRYLVKRTGEKVFLECVQDMDHENMFWYRQDPGLGLRLIYFSYDVKMKEKGDIPEGYSVSREKKERFSLILESASTNQTSMYLCASSLLGQNTGELFFGEGSRLTVL.

The gene calls are TRBV9 and TRBJ2-7, with no clear D. Germline CDR1 reads SGDLS; CDR2 reads YYNGEE. Trimming took 0 bases from V and 4 from J, leaving 8 bases between them. The CDR3 covers 13 residues. The CDR3 DNA follows: TGTGCCAGCAGCGTAGGGGCATCATACGAGCAGTACTTC. This codes for CASSVGASYEQYF.

Of note for this clone: A read error may produce the germline difference seen at one junction end. This same CDR3 is encoded by further DNA sequences in the sample. The gene calls are TRBV5-1 and TRBJ2-5; a possible D gene is TRBD2 (6 bases). The V gene's germline CDR1 is SGHRS and CDR2 YFSETQ. The CDR3 is 13 amino acids. The CDR3 nucleotides read TGTGCCAGCAGCTTGGCACGGGAGGAGACCCAGTACTTC. Amino acids: CASSLAREETQYF.

This chain uses TRBV5-1 with TRBJ1-2; TRBD1 agrees at 7 bases. The V gene end was trimmed by 0 bases and the J gene end by 6 bases; junction bases not matched to a gene: 2. The CDR3 totals 13 residues. Germline loops: CDR1 SGHRS, CDR2 YFSETQ. CDR3 sequence: CASSLGQGDGYTF. CDR3 nucleotide sequence: TGCGCCAGCAGCTTGGGACAGGGAGATGGCTACACCTTC.

The chain combines TRBV7-9 with TRBJ1-3; maybe TRBD1 (6 bases). The CDR3 runs to 13 residues. Trimming removed 4 bases at V and 6 bases at J, with 10 bases between. From germline, CDR1 is SEHNR and CDR2 FQNEAQ (reference sequence). The CDR3 loop is CASSSNRVNTIYF. The CDR3 DNA sequence: TGTGCCAGCAGCTCGAACAGGGTAAACACCATATATTTT.

In DNA, the CDR3 is TGTGCCAGCAGGCGGCAGGGGGCAGCTGGGGCCAACGTCCTGACTTTC. Translating it yields CASRRQGAAGANVLTF. This rearrangement joins TRBV28 to TRBJ2-6, with 8 bases that match TRBD1. V gave up 6 bases and J gave up 2 bases; unmatched junction bases: 6. CDR3 length: 16 amino acids. The V gene's germline CDR1 is MDHEN and CDR2 SYDVKM.

The J gene is TRBJ2-4, the V gene TRBV7-2; 8 bases map to TRBD2. The CDR3 is made up of 15 amino acids. The V gene end was trimmed by 4 bases and the J gene end by 1 base; junction bases not matched to a gene: 3. The germline V gene has CDR1 SGHTA and CDR2 FQGNSA. Here the CDR3 DNA reads TGTGCCAGCAGCTATAGCGGGATCGCCAAAAACATTCAGTACTTC. This encodes CASSYSGIAKNIQYF.

This rearrangement joins TRBV6-6 to TRBJ2-5; 9 bases fit TRBD1. The CDR3 is 12 residues long. V trimming: 6 bases; J trimming: 6 bases; junction bases outside the gene matches: 2. CDR1 is MNHNY and CDR2 is SVGAGI in the germline V gene (reference sequence). CDR3 sequence reads: CASSGTGQTQYF. CDR3 DNA: TGTGCCAGCAGCGGGACAGGGCAGACCCAGTACTTC.

J is TRBJ1-3 and V is TRBV7-6; D ambiguous. There are 15 residues in the CDR3. Germline CDR1 SGHVS, CDR2 FNYEAQ. Trimming removed 1 base at V and 2 bases at J, with 9 bases between. CDR3 sequence: CASSLGWQAGNTIYF. Here the CDR3 DNA reads TGTGCCAGCAGCTTAGGATGGCAGGCTGGAAACACCATATATTTT.

This chain joins TRBV7-3 and TRBJ2-3, with 7 positions matching TRBD2. V lost 2 bases and J lost 0; bases outside the gene matches: 8. CDR1 and CDR2 from the germline V gene are SGHTA and FQGTGA. CDR3 length: 17 amino acids. DNA of the CDR3: TGTGCCAGCAGCTTATTAGGGACTAAGACTAGCACAGATACGCAGTATTTT. Translating gives CASSLLGTKTSTDTQYF.

The rearrangement uses TRBV5-1 and TRBJ1-4; D call uncertain. The CDR3 runs 13 residues. Germline lookup yields CDR1 SGHRS and CDR2 YFSETQ. V lost 5 bases and J lost 7, with 12 bases in between. The CDR3 nucleotides are TGCGCCAGCAGACGGGCCGAGGGTGAAAAACTGTTTTTT. Its protein is CASRRAEGEKLFF.

This chain joins TRBV7-6 and TRBJ1-3, with D perhaps TRBD1 (5 bases). The ends were cut back, 5 bases at V and 2 bases at J, with 13 bases in the middle. The CDR3 runs to 15 residues. Per the germline V gene, CDR1 is SGHVS and CDR2 is FNYEAQ. CDR3 bases: TGTGCCAGCAGCCCACAATGGGGCCCTGGAAACACCATATATTTT. Its protein is CASSPQWGPGNTIYF.